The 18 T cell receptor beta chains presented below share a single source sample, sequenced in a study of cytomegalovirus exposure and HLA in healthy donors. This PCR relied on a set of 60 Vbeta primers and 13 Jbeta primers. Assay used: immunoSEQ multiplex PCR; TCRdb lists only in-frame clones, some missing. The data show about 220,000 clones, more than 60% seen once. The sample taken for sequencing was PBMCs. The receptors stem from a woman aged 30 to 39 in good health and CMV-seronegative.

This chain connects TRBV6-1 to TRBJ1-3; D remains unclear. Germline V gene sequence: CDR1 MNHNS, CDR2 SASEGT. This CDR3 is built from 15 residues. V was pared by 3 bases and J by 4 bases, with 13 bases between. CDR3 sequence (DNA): TGTGCCAGCAGTGAGCAGCGCCTGGCGGGAAACACCATATATTTT. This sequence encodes CASSEQRLAGNTIYF.

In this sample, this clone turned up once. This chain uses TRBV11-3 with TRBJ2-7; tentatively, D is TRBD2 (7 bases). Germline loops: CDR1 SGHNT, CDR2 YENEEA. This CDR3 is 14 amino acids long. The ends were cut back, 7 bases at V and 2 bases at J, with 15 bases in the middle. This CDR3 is CASTPEGGPYEQYF. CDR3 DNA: TGTGCCAGCACGCCGGAGGGGGGGCCCTACGAGCAGTACTTC.

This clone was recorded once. DNA of the CDR3: TGTGCCAGCTCACCACCGGGACAAATCCCCTACGAGCAGTACTTC. This translates into CASSPPGQIPYEQYF. This chain joins TRBV18 and TRBJ2-7; D perhaps matches TRBD1 (6 bases). The CDR3 consists of 15 residues. V dropped 0 bases and J dropped 2 bases, with 11 bases sitting between them. The germline CDR1 and CDR2 sequences are KGHSH and LQKENI.

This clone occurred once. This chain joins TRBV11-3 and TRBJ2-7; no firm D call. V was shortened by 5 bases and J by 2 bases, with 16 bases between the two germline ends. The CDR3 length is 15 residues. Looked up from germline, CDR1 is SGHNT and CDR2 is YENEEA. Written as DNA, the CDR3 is TGTGCCAGCAGCCCCTACCTGGGCCCGACCTACGAGCAGTACTTC. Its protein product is CASSPYLGPTYEQYF.

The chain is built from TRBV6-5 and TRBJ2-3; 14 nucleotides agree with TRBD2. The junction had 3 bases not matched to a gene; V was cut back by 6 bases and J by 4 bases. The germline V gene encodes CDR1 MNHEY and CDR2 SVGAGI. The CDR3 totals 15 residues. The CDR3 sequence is CASSGLAGGPDTQYF. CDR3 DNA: TGTGCCAGCAGCGGACTAGCGGGAGGCCCAGATACGCAGTATTTT.

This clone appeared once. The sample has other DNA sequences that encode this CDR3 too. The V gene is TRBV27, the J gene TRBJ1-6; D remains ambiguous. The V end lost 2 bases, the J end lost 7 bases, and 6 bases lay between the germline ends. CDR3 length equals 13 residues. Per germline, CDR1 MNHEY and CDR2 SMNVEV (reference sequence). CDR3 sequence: CASSLGGNSPLHF. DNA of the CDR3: TGTGCCAGCAGTTTAGGAGGGAATTCACCCCTCCACTTT.

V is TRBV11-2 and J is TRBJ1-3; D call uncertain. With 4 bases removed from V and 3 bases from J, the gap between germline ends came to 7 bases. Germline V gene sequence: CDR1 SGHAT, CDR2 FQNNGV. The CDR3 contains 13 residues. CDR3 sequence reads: CASSYNVGNTIYF. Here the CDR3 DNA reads TGTGCCAGCAGCTACAACGTTGGAAACACCATATATTTT.

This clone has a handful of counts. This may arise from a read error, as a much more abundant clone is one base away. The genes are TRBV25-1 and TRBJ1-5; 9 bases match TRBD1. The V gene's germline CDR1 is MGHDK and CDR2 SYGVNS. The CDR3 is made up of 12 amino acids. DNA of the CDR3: TGTGCTGCGGACAGGGGTAACCAGCCCCAGCATTTT. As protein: CAADRGNQPQHF. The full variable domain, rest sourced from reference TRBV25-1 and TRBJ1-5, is EADIYQTPRYLVIGTGKKITLECSQTMGHDKMYWYQQDPGMELHLIHYSYGVNSTEKGDLSSESTVSRIRTEHFPLTLESARPSHTSQYLCAADRGNQPQHFGDGTRLSIL.

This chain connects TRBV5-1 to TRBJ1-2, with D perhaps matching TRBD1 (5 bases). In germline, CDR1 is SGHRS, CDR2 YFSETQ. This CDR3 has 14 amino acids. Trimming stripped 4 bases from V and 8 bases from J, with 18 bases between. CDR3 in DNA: TGCGCCAGCAGCGAGGACAACTCGGCGGGGGGCTACACCTTC. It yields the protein CASSEDNSAGGYTF.

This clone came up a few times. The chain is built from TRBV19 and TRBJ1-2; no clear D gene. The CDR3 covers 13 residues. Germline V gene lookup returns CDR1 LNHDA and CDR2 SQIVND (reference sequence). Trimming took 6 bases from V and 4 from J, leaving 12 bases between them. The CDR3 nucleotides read TGTGCCAGTAGGGAGGTCAAGGTCTATGGCTACACCTTC. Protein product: CASREVKVYGYTF.

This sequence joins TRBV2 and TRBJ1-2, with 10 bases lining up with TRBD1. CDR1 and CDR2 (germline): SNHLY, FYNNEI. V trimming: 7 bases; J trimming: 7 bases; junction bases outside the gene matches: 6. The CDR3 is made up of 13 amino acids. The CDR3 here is CASTQDRGGGYTF. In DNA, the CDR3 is TGTGCCAGCACCCAGGACAGGGGGGGTGGCTACACCTTC. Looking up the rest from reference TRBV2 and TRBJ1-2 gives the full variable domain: EPEVTQTPSHQVTQMGQEVILRCVPISNHLYFYWYRQILGQKVEFLVSFYNNEISEKSEIFDDQFSVERPDGSNFTLKIRSTKLEDSAMYFCASTQDRGGGYTFGSGTRLTVV.

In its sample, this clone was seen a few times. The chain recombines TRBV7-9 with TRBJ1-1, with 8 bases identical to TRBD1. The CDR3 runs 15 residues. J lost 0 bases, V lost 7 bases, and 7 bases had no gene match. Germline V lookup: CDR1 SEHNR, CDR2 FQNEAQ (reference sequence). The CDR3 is CASIKQGGMNTEAFF. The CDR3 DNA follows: TGTGCCAGCATTAAACAGGGGGGAATGAACACTGAAGCTTTCTTT.

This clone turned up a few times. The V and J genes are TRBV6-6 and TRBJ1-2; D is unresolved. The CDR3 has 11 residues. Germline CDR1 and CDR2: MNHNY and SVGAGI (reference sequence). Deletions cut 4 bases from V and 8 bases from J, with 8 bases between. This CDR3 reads CASSWTGGYTF. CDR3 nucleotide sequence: TGTGCCAGCAGTTGGACGGGGGGCTACACCTTC.

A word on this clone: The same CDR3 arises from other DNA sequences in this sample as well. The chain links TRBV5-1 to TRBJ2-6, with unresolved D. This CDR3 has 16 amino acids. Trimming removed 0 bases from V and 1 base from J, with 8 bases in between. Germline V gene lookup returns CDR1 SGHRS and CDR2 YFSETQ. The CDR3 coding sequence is TGCGCCAGCAGCTTGGTCGGTTTTTCTGGGGCCAACGTCCTGACTTTC. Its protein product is CASSLVGFSGANVLTF.

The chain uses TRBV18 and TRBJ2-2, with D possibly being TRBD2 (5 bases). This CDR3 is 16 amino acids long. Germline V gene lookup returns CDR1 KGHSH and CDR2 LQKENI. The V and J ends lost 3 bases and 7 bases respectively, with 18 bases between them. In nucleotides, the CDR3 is TGTGCCAGCTCACCGCGTCCCGGTCCCGAGGGCGGGGAGCTGTTTTTT. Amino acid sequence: CASSPRPGPEGGELFF. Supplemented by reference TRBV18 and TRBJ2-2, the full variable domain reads NAGVMQNPRHLVRRRGQEARLRCSPMKGHSHVYWYRQLPEEGLKFMVYLQKENIIDESGMPKERFSAEFPKEGPSILRIQQVVRGDSAAYFCASSPRPGPEGGELFFGEGSRLTVL.

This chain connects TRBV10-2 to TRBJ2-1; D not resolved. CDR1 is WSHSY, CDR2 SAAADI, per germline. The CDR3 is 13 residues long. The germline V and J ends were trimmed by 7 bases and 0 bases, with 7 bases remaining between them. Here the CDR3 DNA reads TGCGCCAGCAAACCGAGCTCCTACAATGAGCAGTTCTTC. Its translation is CASKPSSYNEQFF.

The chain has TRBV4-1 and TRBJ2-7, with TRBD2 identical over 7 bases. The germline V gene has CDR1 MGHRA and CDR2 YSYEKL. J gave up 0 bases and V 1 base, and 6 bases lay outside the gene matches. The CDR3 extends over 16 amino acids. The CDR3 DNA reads TGCGCCAGCAGCCAAGTGGGCGGGAGTAGCTCCTACGAGCAGTACTTC. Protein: CASSQVGGSSSYEQYF.

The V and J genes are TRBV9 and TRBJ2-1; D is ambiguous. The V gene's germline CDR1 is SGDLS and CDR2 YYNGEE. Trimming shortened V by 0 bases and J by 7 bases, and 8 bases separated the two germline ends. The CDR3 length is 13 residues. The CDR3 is CASSVASQNEQFF. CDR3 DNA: TGTGCCAGCAGCGTAGCCAGTCAAAATGAGCAGTTCTTC.